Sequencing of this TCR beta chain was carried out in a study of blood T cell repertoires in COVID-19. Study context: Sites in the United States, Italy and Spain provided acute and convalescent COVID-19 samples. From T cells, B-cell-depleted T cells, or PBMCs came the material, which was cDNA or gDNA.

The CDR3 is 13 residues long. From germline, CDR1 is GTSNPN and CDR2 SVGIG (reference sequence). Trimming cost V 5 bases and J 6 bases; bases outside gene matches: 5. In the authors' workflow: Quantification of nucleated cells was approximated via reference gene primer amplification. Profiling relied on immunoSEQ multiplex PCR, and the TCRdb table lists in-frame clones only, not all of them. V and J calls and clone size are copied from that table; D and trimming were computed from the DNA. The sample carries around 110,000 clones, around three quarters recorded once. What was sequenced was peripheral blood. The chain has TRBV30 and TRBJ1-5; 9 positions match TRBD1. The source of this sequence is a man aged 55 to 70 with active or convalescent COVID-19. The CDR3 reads CAWGGQGGQPQHF. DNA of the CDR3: TGTGCCTGGGGGGGACAGGGCGGTCAGCCCCAGCATTTT. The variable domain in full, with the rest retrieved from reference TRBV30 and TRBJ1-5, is SQTIHQWPATLVQPVGSPLSLECTVEGTSNPNLYWYRQAAGRGLQLLFYSVGIGQISSEVPQNLSASRPQDRQFILSSKKLLLSDSGFYLCAWGGQGGQPQHFGDGTRLSIL.